This T cell receptor beta chain was identified during a study of beta chain features in type 1 diabetes. The wider study: Healthy donors resembled patients in age, gender and cell yields.

Study-wide results and caveats: Fewer insertions but more deletions were seen at VDJ junctions in type 1 diabetes patients. People with Type 1 diabetes carried modestly yet significantly shorter TCRB CDR3s in all four CD4+ subsets. Compared to healthy donors, patients appeared to have naive, central memory and Treg TCRB repertoires that were more alike.

Investigators reverse transcribed all isolated RNA, so they sequenced expressed TCRB transcripts. Clones were read by immunoSEQ multiplex PCR, and TCRdb kept only the in-frame ones, dropping some. The repertoire holds about 160,000 clones, with 9% to 10% as singletons. Turning to this clone: Its antigen is not known.

V was clipped by 6 bases and J by 7 bases; unmatched bases: 3. Germline V gene sequence: CDR1 MNHEY, CDR2 SVGAGI. This CDR3 is 12 amino acids long. The TCR was taken from a woman aged 25 to 39 with type 1 diabetes. This chain uses TRBV6-5 with TRBJ2-7, with TRBD1 identical over 10 bases. Sequenced: central memory CD4+ T cells from blood. The CDR3 coding sequence is TGTGCCAGCAGCGACAGGGGGCTTGAGCAGTACTTC. Residues: CASSDRGLEQYF.